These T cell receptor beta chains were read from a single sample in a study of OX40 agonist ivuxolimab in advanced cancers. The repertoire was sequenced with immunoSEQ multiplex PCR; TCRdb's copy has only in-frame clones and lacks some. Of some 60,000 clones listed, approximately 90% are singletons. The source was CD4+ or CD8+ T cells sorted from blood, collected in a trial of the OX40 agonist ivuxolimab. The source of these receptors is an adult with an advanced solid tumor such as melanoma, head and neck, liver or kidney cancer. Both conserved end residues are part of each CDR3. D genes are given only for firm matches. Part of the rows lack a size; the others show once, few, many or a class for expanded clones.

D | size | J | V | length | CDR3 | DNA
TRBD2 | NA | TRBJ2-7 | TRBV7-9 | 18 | CASSLVGFPSGEIYEQYF | TGTGCCAGCAGCTTAGTTGGCTTCCCTAGCGGGGAAATTTACGAGCAGTACTTC
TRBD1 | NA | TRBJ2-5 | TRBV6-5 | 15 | CASSARTGWEETQYF | TGTGCCAGCAGCGCAAGGACAGGGTGGGAAGAGACCCAGTACTTC
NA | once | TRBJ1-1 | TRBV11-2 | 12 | CASSLVGTEAFF | TGTGCCAGCAGCTTAGTGGGCACTGAAGCTTTCTTT
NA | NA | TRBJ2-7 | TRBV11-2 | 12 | CASSPGSFEQYF | TGTGCCAGCAGCCCAGGAAGTTTCGAGCAGTACTTC
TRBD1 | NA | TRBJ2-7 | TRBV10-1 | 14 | CASSPGQGIGEQYF | TGCGCCAGCTCACCGGGACAGGGGATCGGGGAGCAGTACTTC
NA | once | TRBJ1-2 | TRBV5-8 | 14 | CASSLVVLGYGYTF | TGTGCCAGCAGCCTGGTGGTATTAGGGTATGGCTACACCTTC
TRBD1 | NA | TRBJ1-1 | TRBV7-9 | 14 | CASSLIQGYTEAFF | TGTGCCAGCAGCTTGATACAGGGGTACACTGAAGCTTTCTTT
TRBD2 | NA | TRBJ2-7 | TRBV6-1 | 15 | CASSEELAGSYEQYF | TGTGCCAGCAGTGAAGAGTTAGCGGGGTCCTACGAGCAGTACTTC
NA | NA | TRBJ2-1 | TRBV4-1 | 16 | CASSQDDAGSLNEQFF | TGCGCCAGCAGCCAAGACGACGCGGGGTCCCTGAATGAGCAGTTCTTC
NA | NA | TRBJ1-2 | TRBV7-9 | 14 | CASSLGAGWDGYTF | TGTGCCAGCAGCTTAGGAGCTGGGTGGGATGGCTACACCTTC
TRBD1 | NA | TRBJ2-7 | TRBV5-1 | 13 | CASSSDRGWEQYF | TGCGCCAGCAGCTCGGACAGGGGGTGGGAGCAGTACTTC
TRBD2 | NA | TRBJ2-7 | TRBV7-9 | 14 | CASSSGSRGYEQYF | TGTGCCAGCAGCAGCGGGAGTAGGGGCTACGAGCAGTACTTC
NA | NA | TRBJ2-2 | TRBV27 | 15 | CASGPVGAGTGELFF | TGTGCCAGCGGGCCGGTGGGGGCTGGGACCGGGGAGCTGTTTTTT
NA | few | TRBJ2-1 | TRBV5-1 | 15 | CASGPQESSYNEQFF | TGCGCCAGCGGACCACAGGAAAGCTCCTACAATGAGCAGTTCTTC
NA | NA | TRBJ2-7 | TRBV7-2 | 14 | CASSPGAESYEQYF | TGTGCCAGCAGCCCCGGAGCGGAATCCTACGAGCAGTACTTC
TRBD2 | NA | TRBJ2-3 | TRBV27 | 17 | CASSWSGEASSTDTQYF | TGTGCCAGCAGTTGGAGCGGGGAAGCTTCTAGCACAGATACGCAGTATTTT
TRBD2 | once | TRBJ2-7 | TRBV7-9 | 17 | CASSVLREGLTLYEQYF | TGTGCCAGCAGCGTACTGCGGGAGGGCCTAACTCTATACGAGCAGTACTTC
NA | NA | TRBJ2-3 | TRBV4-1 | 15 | CASSQVGFDTDTQYF | TGCGCCAGCAGCCAAGTGGGGTTTGACACAGATACGCAGTATTTT
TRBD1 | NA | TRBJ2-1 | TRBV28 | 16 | CASSDYRGEPENEQFF | TGTGCCAGCAGTGATTACAGGGGCGAACCGGAGAATGAGCAGTTCTTC
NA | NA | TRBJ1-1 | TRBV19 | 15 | CASSSGIGMNTEAFF | TGTGCCAGTAGTAGTGGGATTGGGATGAACACTGAAGCTTTCTTT
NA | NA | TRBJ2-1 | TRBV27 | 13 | CASSVSGTSEQFF | TGTGCCAGCAGTGTTAGCGGAACCTCGGAGCAGTTCTTC
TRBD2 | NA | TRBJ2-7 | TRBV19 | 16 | CASSSRGLDGLLEQYF | TGTGCCAGTAGTTCCAGGGGACTAGACGGTCTTCTCGAGCAGTACTTC
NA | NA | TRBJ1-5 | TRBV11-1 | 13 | CASSLSGDQPQHF | TGTGCCAGCAGCTTAAGTGGGGATCAGCCCCAGCATTTT
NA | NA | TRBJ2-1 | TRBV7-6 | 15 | CASSLLATSYNEQFF | TGTGCCAGCAGCTTATTGGCCACTAGCTACAATGAGCAGTTCTTC
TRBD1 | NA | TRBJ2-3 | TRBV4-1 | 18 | CASSHFVEGQGAWDTQYF | TGCGCCAGCAGCCACTTTGTAGAGGGACAGGGGGCTTGGGATACGCAGTATTTT
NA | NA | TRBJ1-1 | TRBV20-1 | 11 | CSARIGLEAFF | TGCAGTGCTAGGATCGGACTTGAAGCTTTCTTT
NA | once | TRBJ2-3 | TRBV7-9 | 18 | CASSRFLGGNSSTDTQYF | TGTGCCAGCAGCCGATTTCTGGGGGGAAACTCTAGCACAGATACGCAGTATTTT
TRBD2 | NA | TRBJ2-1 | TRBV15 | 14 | CATSRGGTKNEQFF | TGTGCCACCAGCAGAGGTGGGACTAAAAATGAGCAGTTCTTC
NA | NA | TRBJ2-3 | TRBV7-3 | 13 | CASSLLVTDTQYF | TGTGCCAGCAGCCTATTGGTCACAGATACGCAGTATTTT
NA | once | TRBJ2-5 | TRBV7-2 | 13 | CASSLVLGETQYF | TGTGCCAGCAGCTTAGTTCTGGGGGAGACCCAGTACTTC
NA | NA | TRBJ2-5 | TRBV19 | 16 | CASSERELPASGEQYF | TGTGCCAGTAGTGAGAGGGAACTCCCGGCATCGGGGGAGCAGTACTTC
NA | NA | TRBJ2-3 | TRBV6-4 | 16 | CASSDGAGGTTDTQYF | TGTGCCAGCAGTGACGGGGCAGGGGGGACCACAGATACGCAGTATTTT
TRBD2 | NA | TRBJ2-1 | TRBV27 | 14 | CASSPTFGGYEQFF | TGTGCCAGCAGTCCTACCTTCGGGGGGTATGAGCAGTTCTTC
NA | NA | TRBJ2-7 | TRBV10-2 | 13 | CASRVLSSYEQYF | TGCGCCAGCAGAGTACTGAGCTCCTACGAGCAGTACTTC
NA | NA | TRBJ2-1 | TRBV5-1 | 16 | CASSLQDRGFYNEQFF | TGCGCCAGCAGCCTACAGGACAGAGGGTTTTACAATGAGCAGTTCTTC
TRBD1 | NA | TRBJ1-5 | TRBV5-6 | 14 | CASTFARGNQPQHF | TGTGCCAGCACCTTCGCCAGGGGGAATCAGCCCCAGCATTTT
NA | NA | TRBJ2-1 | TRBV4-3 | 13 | CASSPGAHNEQFF | TGCGCCAGCAGCCCGGGGGCCCACAATGAGCAGTTCTTC
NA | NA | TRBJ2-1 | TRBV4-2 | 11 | CASSQYTEQFF | TGTGCCAGCAGCCAATACACGGAGCAGTTCTTC
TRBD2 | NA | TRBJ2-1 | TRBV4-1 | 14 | CASRTFPGGNEQFF | TGCGCCAGCCGGACGTTCCCGGGAGGAAATGAGCAGTTCTTC
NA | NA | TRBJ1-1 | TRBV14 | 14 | CASSQDPGNTEAFF | TGTGCCAGCAGCCAAGACCCTGGGAACACTGAAGCTTTCTTT
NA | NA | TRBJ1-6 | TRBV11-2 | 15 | CASSLEGANNSPLHF | TGTGCCAGCAGCTTAGAGGGGGCAAACAATTCACCCCTCCACTTT
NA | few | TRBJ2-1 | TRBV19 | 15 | CASSRGGREIDEQFF | TGTGCCAGTAGTAGGGGGGGGCGGGAGATTGATGAGCAGTTCTTC
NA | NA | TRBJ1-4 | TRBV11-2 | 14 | CASSWGGFEEKLFF | TGTGCCAGCAGCTGGGGGGGATTTGAAGAAAAACTGTTTTTT
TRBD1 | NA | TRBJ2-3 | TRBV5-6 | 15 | CASSPTGGRTDTQYF | TGTGCCAGCAGCCCCACAGGGGGCCGAACAGATACGCAGTATTTT
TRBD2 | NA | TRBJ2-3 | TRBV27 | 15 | CASSREAGDTDTQYF | TGTGCCAGCAGTCGTGAAGCGGGAGACACAGATACGCAGTATTTT
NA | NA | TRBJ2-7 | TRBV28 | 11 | CASSRAYEQYF | TGTGCCAGCAGCCGAGCCTACGAGCAGTACTTC
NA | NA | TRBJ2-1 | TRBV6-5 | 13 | CASSYSSDYEQFF | TGTGCCAGCAGTTACTCTAGCGACTATGAGCAGTTCTTC
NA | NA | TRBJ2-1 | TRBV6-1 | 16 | CASSAPGQSSYNEQFF | TGTGCCAGCAGTGCCCCCGGGCAGAGCTCCTACAATGAGCAGTTCTTC
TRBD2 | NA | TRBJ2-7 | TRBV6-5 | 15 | CASSYVTSGNYEQYF | TGTGCCAGCAGTTACGTGACTAGCGGGAACTACGAGCAGTACTTC
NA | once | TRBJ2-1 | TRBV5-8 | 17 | CASSTGGGFGLLDEQFF | TGTGCCAGCAGCACCGGAGGGGGTTTCGGCCTCCTCGATGAGCAGTTCTTC
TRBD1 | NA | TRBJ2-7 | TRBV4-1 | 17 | CASSLKGTRDRGDEQYF | TGCGCCAGCAGCCTAAAAGGGACAAGGGACAGGGGCGACGAGCAGTACTTC